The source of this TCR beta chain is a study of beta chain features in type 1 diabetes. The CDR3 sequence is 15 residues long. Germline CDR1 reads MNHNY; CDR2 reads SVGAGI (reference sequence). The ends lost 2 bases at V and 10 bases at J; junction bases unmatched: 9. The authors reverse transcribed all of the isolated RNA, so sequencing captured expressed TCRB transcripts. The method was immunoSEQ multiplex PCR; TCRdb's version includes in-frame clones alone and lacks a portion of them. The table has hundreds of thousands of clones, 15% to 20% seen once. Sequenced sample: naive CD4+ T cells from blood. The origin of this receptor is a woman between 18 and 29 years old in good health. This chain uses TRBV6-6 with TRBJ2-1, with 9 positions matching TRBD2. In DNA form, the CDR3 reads TGTGCCAGCAGTTACAAAGCGGGAGGCCAAACGGAGCAGTTCTTC. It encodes CASSYKAGGQTEQFF.